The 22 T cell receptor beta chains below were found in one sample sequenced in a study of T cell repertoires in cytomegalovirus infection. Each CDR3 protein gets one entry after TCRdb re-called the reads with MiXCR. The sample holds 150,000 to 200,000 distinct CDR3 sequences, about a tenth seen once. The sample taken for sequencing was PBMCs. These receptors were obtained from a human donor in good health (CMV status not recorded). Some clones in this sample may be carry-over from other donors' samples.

CDR3 loop: CASSLAATGTGRIDEKLFF. The CDR3 DNA reads TGCGCCAGCAGCTTGGCCGCGACAGGGACTGGTCGGATCGATGAAAAACTGTTTTTT. The J gene is TRBJ1-4, the V gene TRBV5-1; 7 bases line up with TRBD1. The CDR3 consists of 19 residues. Germline V lookup: CDR1 SGHRS, CDR2 YFSETQ. V was pared by 0 bases and J by 6 bases, with 17 bases of the junction left unmatched.

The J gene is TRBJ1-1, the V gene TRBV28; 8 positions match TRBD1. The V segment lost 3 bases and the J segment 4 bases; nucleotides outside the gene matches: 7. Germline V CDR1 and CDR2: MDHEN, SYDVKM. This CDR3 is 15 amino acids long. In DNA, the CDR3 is TGTGCCAGCAGTTTTCTGGTCGGACAGGGCACTGAAGCTTTCTTT. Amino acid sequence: CASSFLVGQGTEAFF.

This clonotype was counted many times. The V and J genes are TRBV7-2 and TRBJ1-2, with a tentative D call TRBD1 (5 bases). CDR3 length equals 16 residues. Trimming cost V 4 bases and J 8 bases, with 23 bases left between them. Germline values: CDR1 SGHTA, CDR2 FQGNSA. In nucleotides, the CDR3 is TGTGCCAGCAGCTCTCCTAAGGGACGGGATGTAGGAGGCTACACCTTC. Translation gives CASSSPKGRDVGGYTF.

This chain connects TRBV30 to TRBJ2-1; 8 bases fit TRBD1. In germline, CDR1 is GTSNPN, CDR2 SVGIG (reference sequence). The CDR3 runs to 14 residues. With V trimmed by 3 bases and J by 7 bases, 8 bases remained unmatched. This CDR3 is CAWSSTGGRNEQFF. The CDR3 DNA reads TGTGCCTGGAGCTCTACAGGGGGTAGGAATGAGCAGTTCTTC.

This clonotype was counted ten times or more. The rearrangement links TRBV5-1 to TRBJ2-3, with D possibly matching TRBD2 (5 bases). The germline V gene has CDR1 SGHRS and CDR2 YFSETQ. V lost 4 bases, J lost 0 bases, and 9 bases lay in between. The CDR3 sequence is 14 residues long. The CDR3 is CASSTRGSTDTQYF. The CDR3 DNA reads TGCGCCAGCAGCACCCGCGGGAGCACAGATACGCAGTATTTT.

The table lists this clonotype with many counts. DNA of the CDR3: TGCAGTGCTAGAGATAGGAAGCGACAGGGGGATTACAATGAGCAGTTCTTC. Protein sequence: CSARDRKRQGDYNEQFF. The V and J genes are TRBV20-1 and TRBJ2-1; 9 nucleotides match TRBD1. Germline CDR1 is DFQATT and CDR2 is SNEGSKA (reference sequence). V was pared by 0 bases and J by 4 bases, with 10 bases of the junction left unmatched. The CDR3 consists of 17 residues.

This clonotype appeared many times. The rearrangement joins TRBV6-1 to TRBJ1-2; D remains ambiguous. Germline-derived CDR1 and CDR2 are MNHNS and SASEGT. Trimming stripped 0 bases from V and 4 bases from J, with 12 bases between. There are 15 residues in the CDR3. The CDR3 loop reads CASSEAGNSVYGYTF. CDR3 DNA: TGTGCCAGCAGTGAAGCTGGGAATTCCGTCTATGGCTACACCTTC.

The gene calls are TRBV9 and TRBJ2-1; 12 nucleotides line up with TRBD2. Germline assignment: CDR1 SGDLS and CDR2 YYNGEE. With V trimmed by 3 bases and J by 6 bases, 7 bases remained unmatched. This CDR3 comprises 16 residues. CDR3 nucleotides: TGTGCCAGCAGCGCGGAAACTAGCGGGAGGAGCAATGAGCAGTTCTTC. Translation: CASSAETSGRSNEQFF.

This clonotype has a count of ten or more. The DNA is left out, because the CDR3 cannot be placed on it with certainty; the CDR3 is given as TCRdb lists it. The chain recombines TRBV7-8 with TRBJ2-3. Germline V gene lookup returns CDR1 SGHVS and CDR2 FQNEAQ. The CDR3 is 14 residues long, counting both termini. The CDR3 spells CASSSSTVADTQYF.

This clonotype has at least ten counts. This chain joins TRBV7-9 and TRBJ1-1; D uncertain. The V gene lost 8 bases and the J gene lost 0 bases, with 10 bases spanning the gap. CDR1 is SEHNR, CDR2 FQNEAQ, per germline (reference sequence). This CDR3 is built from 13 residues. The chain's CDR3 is CASWADMNTEAFF. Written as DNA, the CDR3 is TGTGCCAGCTGGGCGGATATGAACACTGAAGCTTTCTTT.

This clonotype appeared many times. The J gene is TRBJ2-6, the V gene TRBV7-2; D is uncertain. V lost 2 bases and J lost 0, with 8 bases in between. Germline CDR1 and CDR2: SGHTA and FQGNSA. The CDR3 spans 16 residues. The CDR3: CASSLFELSGANVLTF. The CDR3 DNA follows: TGTGCCAGCAGCTTATTCGAGCTCTCTGGGGCCAACGTCCTGACTTTC.

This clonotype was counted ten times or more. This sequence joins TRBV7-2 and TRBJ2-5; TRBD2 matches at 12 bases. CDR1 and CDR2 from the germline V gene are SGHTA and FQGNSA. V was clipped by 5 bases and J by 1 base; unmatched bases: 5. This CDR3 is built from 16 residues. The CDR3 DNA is TGTGCCAGCAGCACACCGGGACTAGCGGGCCAAGAGACCCAGTACTTC. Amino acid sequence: CASSTPGLAGQETQYF.

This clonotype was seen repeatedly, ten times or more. The CDR3 region is CASRTLNTEAFF. The CDR3 region has the DNA TGTGCCAGCAGAACATTGAACACTGAAGCTTTCTTT. The chain is built from TRBV6-2 or TRBV6-3 and TRBJ1-1; D is unresolved. Trimming left V 6 bases short and J 0 bases short, with 5 bases between. Germline V lookup: CDR1 MNHEY, CDR2 SVGEGT. This CDR3 has 12 amino acids.

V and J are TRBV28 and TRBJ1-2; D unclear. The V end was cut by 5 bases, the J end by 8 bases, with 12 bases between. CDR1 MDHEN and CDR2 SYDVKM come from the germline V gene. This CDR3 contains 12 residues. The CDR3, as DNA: TGTGCCAGCAGTACCTTGACGCAGGGCTACACCTTC. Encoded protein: CASSTLTQGYTF.

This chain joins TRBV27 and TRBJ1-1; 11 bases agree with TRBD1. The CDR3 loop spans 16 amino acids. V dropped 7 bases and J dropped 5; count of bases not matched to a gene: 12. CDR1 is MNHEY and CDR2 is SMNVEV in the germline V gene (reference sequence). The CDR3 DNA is TGTGCCAGCATCACGCCACGAGGACAGGGGGCAACTGAAGCTTTCTTT. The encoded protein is CASITPRGQGATEAFF.

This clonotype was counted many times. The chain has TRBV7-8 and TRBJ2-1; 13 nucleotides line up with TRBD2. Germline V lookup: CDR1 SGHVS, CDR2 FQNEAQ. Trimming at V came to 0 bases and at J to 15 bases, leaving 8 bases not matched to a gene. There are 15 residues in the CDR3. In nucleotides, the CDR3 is TGTGCCAGCAGCTTAGCGGTGACTAGCGGGAGGTCCCGGTTCTTC. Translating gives CASSLAVTSGRSRFF.

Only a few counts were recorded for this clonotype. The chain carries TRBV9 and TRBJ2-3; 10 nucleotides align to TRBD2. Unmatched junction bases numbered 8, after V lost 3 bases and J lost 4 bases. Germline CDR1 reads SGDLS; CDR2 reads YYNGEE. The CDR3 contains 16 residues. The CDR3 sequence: CASSERVSGGADTQYF. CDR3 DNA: TGTGCCAGCAGCGAACGCGTAAGCGGGGGGGCAGATACGCAGTATTTT.

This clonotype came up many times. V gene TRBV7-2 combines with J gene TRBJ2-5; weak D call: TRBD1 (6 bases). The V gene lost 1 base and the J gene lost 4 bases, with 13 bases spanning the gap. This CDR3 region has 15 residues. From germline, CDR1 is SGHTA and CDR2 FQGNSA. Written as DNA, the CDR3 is TGTGCCAGCAGCTTAGGTACAGGGTGGGGAGAGACCCAGTACTTC. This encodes CASSLGTGWGETQYF.

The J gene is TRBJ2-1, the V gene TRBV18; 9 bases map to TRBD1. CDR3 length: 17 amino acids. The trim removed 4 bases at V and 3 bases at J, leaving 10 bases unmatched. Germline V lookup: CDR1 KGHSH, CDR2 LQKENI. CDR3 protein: CASSLASGTGHYNEQFF. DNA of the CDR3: TGTGCCAGCTCACTAGCTTCCGGGACAGGGCACTACAATGAGCAGTTCTTC.

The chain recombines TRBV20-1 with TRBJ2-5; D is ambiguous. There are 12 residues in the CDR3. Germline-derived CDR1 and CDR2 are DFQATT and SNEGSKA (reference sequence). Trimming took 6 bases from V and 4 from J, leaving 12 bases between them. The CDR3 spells CSAPRASETQYF. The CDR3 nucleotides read TGCAGTGCCCCCCGGGCATCAGAGACCCAGTACTTC.

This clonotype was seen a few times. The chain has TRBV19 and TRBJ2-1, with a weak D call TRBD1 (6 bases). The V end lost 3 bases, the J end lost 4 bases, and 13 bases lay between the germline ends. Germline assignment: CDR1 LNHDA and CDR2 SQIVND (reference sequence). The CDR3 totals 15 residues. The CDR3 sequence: CASSIGQGLYNEQFF. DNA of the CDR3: TGTGCCAGTAGTATCGGCCAGGGGCTTTACAATGAGCAGTTCTTC.

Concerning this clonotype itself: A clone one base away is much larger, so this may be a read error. The CDR3, as DNA: TGTGCTAGTGGTTTGATCATAGCGGAACGTTGGGCCGGGGATCTGTTTTTT. It is translated as CASGLIIAERWAGDLFF. The chain joins TRBV12-5 to TRBJ2-2; a weak D match, TRBD2 (6 bases). CDR3 length: 17 residues. Germline values: CDR1 LGHNT, CDR2 FRNRAP.